Given below is one T cell receptor beta chain in context. Its antigen is currently unknown. This sample stems from a study of beta chain features in type 1 diabetes. Study results and caveats: Researchers report that Type 1 diabetes patients had moderately but significantly shorter TCRB CDR3s across all four CD4+ subsets. Resolution of whether HLA type affects TCRB rearrangement was not achieved here. Patients' naive, central memory and Treg TCRB repertoires seemed closer to one another than those of healthy donors.

Trimming at V came to 10 bases and at J to 5 bases, leaving 5 bases not matched to a gene. The CDR3 has 13 amino acids. The germline gives CDR1 SNHLY, CDR2 FYNNEI. The authors reverse transcribed all of the isolated RNA, so sequencing captured expressed TCRB transcripts. Using immunoSEQ multiplex PCR, the repertoire was profiled, and TCRdb retains in-frame clones only, with some absent. The sample lists around 97,000 clones; 28% were seen once. The chain uses TRBV2 and TRBJ2-7, with 13 positions matching TRBD2. This receptor was identified in a woman aged 18-29 years with type 1 diabetes. Material: central memory CD4+ T cells from blood. The CDR3 sequence: CAIGGLAGDEQYF. CDR3 DNA sequence: TGTGCCATAGGAGGACTAGCGGGAGACGAGCAGTACTTC.